This TCR beta chain was obtained from a study of cytomegalovirus exposure and HLA in healthy donors. For this clone: One end of the junction varies from germline; a read error may be responsible.

Amplification used 60 Vbeta primers and 13 Jbeta primers. Measured with immunoSEQ multiplex PCR; TCRdb has only the in-frame clones, and not every one. The sample includes tens of thousands of clones, roughly 75% seen only once; the top ten take about 2.2%. Germline CDR1 reads MDHEN; CDR2 reads SYDVKM. The CDR3 runs to 15 residues. The TCR was taken from a man in his forties or fifties in good health and CMV-seronegative. The chain couples TRBV28 to TRBJ2-7; TRBD2 matches at 9 bases. The sample taken for sequencing was PBMCs. The CDR3 DNA sequence: TGTGCCAGCAGTCCAAGGACGGGGACTAGCAATCCTACGGCCTTC. Protein product: CASSPRTGTSNPTAF.